One sample yielded the 9 T cell receptor beta chains listed below, sequenced in a study of OX40 agonist ivuxolimab in advanced cancers. Clones were read by immunoSEQ multiplex PCR, and TCRdb kept only the in-frame ones, dropping some. The data show 50,000 to 65,000 clones, about 87% seen once. Sequenced material: CD4+ or CD8+ T cells sorted from blood, taken in a trial of the OX40 agonist ivuxolimab. All receptors derive from an adult with an advanced solid tumor such as melanoma, head and neck, liver or kidney cancer.

This sequence joins TRBV28 and TRBJ2-7; 7 nucleotides align to TRBD1. The CDR3 is made up of 16 amino acids. Germline CDR1 MDHEN, CDR2 SYDVKM. Trimming cost V 3 bases and J 0 bases; bases outside gene matches: 8. CDR3: CASSFSLTGLSYEQYF. The CDR3 DNA follows: TGTGCCAGCAGTTTCTCCCTGACAGGGCTCTCCTACGAGCAGTACTTC.

V is TRBV5-5 and J is TRBJ2-1; D unresolved. This CDR3 is built from 11 residues. Looked up from germline, CDR1 is SGHKS and CDR2 is YYEKEE (reference sequence). With 1 base removed from V and 9 bases from J, the gap between germline ends came to 5 bases. The CDR3 bases are TGTGCCAGCAGCTTGTACGGTGAGCAGTTCTTC. Translating it yields CASSLYGEQFF.

The chain has TRBV2 and TRBJ2-1, with 7 positions matching TRBD2. This CDR3 has 16 residues. Germline CDR1 SNHLY, CDR2 FYNNEI. V trimming: 6 bases; J trimming: 1 base; junction bases outside the gene matches: 9. The CDR3 nucleotides read TGTGCCAGCAGACCGCCTAGCGGAGGGTCCTACAATGAGCAGTTCTTC. Translated: CASRPPSGGSYNEQFF.

V gene TRBV28 combines with J gene TRBJ1-2; D call uncertain. V was cut by 5 bases and J by 5 bases, with 15 bases left in between. Germline CDR1 and CDR2: MDHEN and SYDVKM. This CDR3 has 14 amino acids. CDR3 nucleotide sequence: TGTGCCAGCAGTAGCCCGGGGAGGTCGTATGGCTACACCTTC. Its protein is CASSSPGRSYGYTF.

In its sample, this clone was seen once. The chain employs TRBV28 and TRBJ2-7, with D tentatively TRBD1 (6 bases). Per germline, CDR1 MDHEN and CDR2 SYDVKM. Trimming took off 6 bases at V and 3 bases at J, with 15 bases between the two ends. The CDR3 runs 14 residues. This CDR3 is CASSVMDSFYEQYF. The DNA of the CDR3 is TGTGCCAGCAGCGTTATGGACAGCTTCTACGAGCAGTACTTC. The full variable domain, completed using reference TRBV28 and TRBJ2-7, is DVKVTQSSRYLVKRTGEKVFLECVQDMDHENMFWYRQDPGLGLRLIYFSYDVKMKEKGDIPEGYSVSREKKERFSLILESASTNQTSMYLCASSVMDSFYEQYFGPGTRLTVT.

The chain couples TRBV9 to TRBJ2-3; TRBD2 agrees at 8 bases. Per the germline V gene, CDR1 is SGDLS and CDR2 is YYNGEE. CDR3 length equals 14 residues. V was clipped by 3 bases and J by 4 bases; unmatched bases: 4. DNA for the CDR3: TGTGCCAGCAGCGCGCGGGAGGCCGCAGATACGCAGTATTTT. It yields the protein CASSAREAADTQYF. The entire variable domain, with the rest obtained from reference TRBV9 and TRBJ2-3, is as follows: DSGVTQTPKHLITATGQRVTLRCSPRSGDLSVYWYQQSLDQGLQFLIQYYNGEERAKGNILERFSAQQFPDLHSELNLSSLELGDSALYFCASSAREAADTQYFGPGTRLTVL.

This chain joins TRBV10-2 and TRBJ2-1; tentative D call: TRBD2 (5 bases). The CDR3 consists of 12 residues. Germline V CDR1 and CDR2: WSHSY, SAAADI. Trimming pared 7 bases from V and 8 bases from J, leaving 12 bases between. CDR3 loop: CASNDGKDEQFF. The CDR3, as DNA: TGCGCCAGCAATGACGGGAAGGATGAGCAGTTCTTC.

The chain couples TRBV7-3 to TRBJ2-1; TRBD2 matches at 8 bases. CDR3 length: 14 amino acids. The V gene's germline CDR1 is SGHTA and CDR2 FQGTGA. V dropped 5 bases and J dropped 5; count of bases not matched to a gene: 5. The CDR3 here is CASSTYSGDNEQFF. The CDR3 coding sequence is TGTGCCAGCAGCACATATAGCGGGGACAATGAGCAGTTCTTC.

The V call is TRBV5-1, the J call TRBJ2-2, with TRBD1 identical over 8 bases. Germline assignment: CDR1 SGHRS and CDR2 YFSETQ. V was pared by 3 bases and J by 5 bases, with 6 bases of the junction left unmatched. The CDR3 consists of 15 residues. The CDR3 sequence: CASSSGDRRTGELFF. The CDR3 region has the DNA TGCGCCAGCAGCTCTGGGGACAGGAGGACCGGGGAGCTGTTTTTT.